The 2 T cell receptor beta chains presented below share a single source sample, sequenced in a study of blood T cells in healthy people across ages. Through a sample-barcoded 5' primer and a J-beta primer mix, a second PCR was run for roughly 7 to 12 cycles. MiXCR, applied by TCRdb to the 5' RACE reads, yields one record per CDR3 protein. The sample includes about 730,000 distinct CDR3 sequences, around 46% of them seen just once. Input material: blood. All receptors derive from a woman aged 55-69 years in good health.

In its sample, this clonotype was seen many times. The chain recombines TRBV7-2 with TRBJ2-1; D is perhaps TRBD1 or TRBD2 (5 bases each). Germline V gene lookup returns CDR1 SGHTA and CDR2 FQGNSA. The length of the CDR3 is 17 residues. Trimming left V 1 base short and J 0 bases short, with 13 bases between. The CDR3 DNA sequence: TGTGCCAGCAGCTTAGGGGTCGGGGCCAGCTCCTACAATGAGCAGTTCTTC. Its protein product is CASSLGVGASSYNEQFF. Together with reference TRBV7-2 and TRBJ2-1, the CDR3 gives the full variable domain: GAGVSQSPSNKVTEKGKDVELRCDPISGHTALYWYRQSLGQGLEFLIYFQGNSAPDKSGLPSDRFSAERTGGSVSTLTIQRTQQEDSAVYLCASSLGVGASSYNEQFFGPGTRLTVL.

The chain uses TRBV29-1 and TRBJ2-1; D possibly corresponds to TRBD2 (6 bases). V was shortened by 7 bases and J by 9 bases, with 16 bases between the two germline ends. This CDR3 spans 12 amino acids. The germline gives CDR1 SQVTM, CDR2 ANQGSEA. Here the CDR3 DNA reads TGCAGCGGGCTACGGGAGAGGGTTGAGCAGTTCTTC. Its translation: CSGLRERVEQFF.